This T cell receptor beta chain was sequenced in a study of T cell responses to AZD1222 COVID-19 vaccine. General study findings and limits: Donors, mostly white British, included more females; clonal diversity was possibly underestimated. There were repertoire samples only from the period after the peak T cell response.

About this clone: Its antigen is still unknown.

Only in-frame clones appear in the TCRdb table, and some are missing; sequencing was by immunoSEQ multiplex PCR. The sample carries some 88,000 clones, 90% recorded once. Analyses pooled second doses at about 4 or about 12 weeks. CDR1 SGHRS and CDR2 YFSETQ come from the germline V gene. V shed 1 base, J shed 0 bases, and the junction held 8 bases outside the gene matches. The CDR3 totals 18 residues. V is TRBV5-1 and J is TRBJ2-1; 9 positions agree with TRBD2. The material sequenced was peripheral blood, taken 28 days after the second AZD1222 dose. This sequence was found in an adult who received the AZD1222 COVID-19 vaccine. The CDR3 sequence: CASSLSSGGVNSYNEQFF. CDR3 coding DNA: TGCGCCAGCAGCTTGAGTAGCGGGGGCGTCAACTCCTACAATGAGCAGTTCTTC.